This T cell receptor (beta chain) was profiled in a study of T cell repertoires in cytomegalovirus infection. This clonotype was found a few times. MiXCR was run by TCRdb on the reads, yielding one entry per CDR3 protein. The sample carries a few hundred thousand distinct CDR3 sequences, less than 30% recorded once. The CDR3 consists of 17 residues. V lost 6 bases and J 0 bases, leaving 22 bases between the germline ends. Germline CDR1 and CDR2: DFQATT and SNEGSKA (reference sequence). This rearrangement joins TRBV20-1 to TRBJ2-3, with D tentatively TRBD1 (6 bases). Sample: PBMCs. This receptor was taken from a human donor in good health (CMV status not recorded). Some clones in this sample may be carry-over from other donors' samples. CDR3: CSAPTGRGNSSTDTQYF. Written as DNA, the CDR3 is TGCAGTGCCCCGACAGGACGAGGCAATTCTAGCACAGATACGCAGTATTTT.